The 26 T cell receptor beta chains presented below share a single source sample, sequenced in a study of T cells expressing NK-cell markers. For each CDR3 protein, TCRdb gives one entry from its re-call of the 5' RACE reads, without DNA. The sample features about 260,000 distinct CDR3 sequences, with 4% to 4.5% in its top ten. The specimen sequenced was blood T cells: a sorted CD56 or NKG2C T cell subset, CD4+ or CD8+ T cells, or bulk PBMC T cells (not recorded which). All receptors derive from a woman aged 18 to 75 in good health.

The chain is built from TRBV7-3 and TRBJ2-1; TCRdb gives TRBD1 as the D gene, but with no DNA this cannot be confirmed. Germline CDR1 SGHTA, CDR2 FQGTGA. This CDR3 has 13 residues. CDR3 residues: CASSQNQQGGAAF.

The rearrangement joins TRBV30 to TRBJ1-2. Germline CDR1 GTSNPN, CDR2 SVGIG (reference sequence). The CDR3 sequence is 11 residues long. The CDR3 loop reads CAWGGSRGYTF. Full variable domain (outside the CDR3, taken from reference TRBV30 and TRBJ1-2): SQTIHQWPATLVQPVGSPLSLECTVEGTSNPNLYWYRQAAGRGLQLLFYSVGIGQISSEVPQNLSASRPQDRQFILSSKKLLLSDSGFYLCAWGGSRGYTFGSGTRLTVV.

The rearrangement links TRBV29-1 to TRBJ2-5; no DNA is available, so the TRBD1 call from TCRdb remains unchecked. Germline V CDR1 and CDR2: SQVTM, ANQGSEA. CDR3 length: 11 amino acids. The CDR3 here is CSVGQKETQYF. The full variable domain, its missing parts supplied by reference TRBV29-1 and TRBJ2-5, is SAVISQKPSRDICQRGTSLTIQCQVDSQVTMMFWYRQQPGQSLTLIATANQGSEATYESGFVIDKFPISRPNLTFSTLTVSNMSPEDSSIYLCSVGQKETQYFGPGTRLLVL.

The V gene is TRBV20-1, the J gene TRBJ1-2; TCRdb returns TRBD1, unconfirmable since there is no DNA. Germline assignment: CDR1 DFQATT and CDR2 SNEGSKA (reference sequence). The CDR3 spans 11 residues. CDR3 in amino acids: CSAREGVGYTF.

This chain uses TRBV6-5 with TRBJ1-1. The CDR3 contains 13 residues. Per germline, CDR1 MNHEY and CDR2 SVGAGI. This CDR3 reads CASSYLVNTEAFF.

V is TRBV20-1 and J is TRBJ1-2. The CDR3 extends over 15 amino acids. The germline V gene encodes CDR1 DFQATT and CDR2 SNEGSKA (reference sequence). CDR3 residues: CSARDTRTVTYGYTF.

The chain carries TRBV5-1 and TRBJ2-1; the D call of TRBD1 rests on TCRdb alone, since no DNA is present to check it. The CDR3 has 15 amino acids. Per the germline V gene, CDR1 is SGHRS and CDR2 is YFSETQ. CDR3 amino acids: CASSLGTGWHNEQFF.

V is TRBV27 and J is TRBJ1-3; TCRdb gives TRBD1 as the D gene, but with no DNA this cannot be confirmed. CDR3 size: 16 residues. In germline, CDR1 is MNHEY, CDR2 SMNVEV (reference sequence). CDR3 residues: CASSLYPGGAGNTIYF.

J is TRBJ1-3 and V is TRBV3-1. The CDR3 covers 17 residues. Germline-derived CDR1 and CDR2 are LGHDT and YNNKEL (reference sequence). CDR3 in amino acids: CASSQVSAGNSGNTIYF.

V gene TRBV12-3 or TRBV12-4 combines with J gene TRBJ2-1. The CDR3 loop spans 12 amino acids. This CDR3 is CASYSGNNEQFF.

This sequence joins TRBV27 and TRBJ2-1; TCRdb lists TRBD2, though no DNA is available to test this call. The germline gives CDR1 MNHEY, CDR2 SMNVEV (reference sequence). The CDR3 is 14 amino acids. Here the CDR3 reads CASSRERGYNEQFF.

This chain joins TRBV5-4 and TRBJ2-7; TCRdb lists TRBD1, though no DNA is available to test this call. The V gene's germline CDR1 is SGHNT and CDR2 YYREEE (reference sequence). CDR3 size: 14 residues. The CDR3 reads CASSRRQGNYEQYF.

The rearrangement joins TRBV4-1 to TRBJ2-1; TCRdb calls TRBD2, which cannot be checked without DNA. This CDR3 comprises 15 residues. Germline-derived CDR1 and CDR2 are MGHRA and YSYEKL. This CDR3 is CASSHASGAYNELFF.

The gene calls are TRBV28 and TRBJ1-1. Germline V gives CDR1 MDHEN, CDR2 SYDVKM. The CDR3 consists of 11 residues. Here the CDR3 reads CASSRVTEAFF.

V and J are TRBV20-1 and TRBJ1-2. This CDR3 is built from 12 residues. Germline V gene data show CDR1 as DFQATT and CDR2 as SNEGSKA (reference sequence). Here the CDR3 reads CSASDIAYGYTF.

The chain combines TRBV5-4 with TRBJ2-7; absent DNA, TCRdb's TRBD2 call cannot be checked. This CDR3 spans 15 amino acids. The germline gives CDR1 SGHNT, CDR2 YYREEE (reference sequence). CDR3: CASSPATSGKGEQYF.

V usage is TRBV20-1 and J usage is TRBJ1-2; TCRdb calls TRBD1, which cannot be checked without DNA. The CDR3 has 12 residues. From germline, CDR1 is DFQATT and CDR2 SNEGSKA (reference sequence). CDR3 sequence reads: CSARRGIYGYTF.

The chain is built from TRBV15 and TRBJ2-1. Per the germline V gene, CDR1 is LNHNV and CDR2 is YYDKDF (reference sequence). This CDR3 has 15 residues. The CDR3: CATSTGPSSYNEQFF.

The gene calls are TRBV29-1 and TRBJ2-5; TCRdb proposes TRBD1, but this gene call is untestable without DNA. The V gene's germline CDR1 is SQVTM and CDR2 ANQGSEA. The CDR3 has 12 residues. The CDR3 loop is CSVLGGVETQYF.

The CDR3 loop reads CSARATHRGQNIQYF. This chain joins TRBV20-1 and TRBJ2-4; as DNA is missing, the TRBD1 call by TCRdb cannot be tested. This CDR3 is built from 15 residues. Germline CDR1 reads DFQATT; CDR2 reads SNEGSKA (reference sequence).

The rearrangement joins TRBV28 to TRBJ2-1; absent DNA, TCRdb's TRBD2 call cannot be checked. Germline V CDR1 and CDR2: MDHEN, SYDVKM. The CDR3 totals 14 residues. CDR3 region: CASRTSGRGYEQFF.

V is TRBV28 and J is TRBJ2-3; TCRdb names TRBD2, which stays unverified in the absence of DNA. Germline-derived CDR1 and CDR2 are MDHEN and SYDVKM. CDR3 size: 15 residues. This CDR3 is CASSKAGGGSDAQYF. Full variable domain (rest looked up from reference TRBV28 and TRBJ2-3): DVKVTQSSRYLVKRTGEKVFLECVQDMDHENMFWYRQDPGLGLRLIYFSYDVKMKEKGDIPEGYSVSREKKERFSLILESASTNQTSMYLCASSKAGGGSDAQYFGPGTRLTVL.

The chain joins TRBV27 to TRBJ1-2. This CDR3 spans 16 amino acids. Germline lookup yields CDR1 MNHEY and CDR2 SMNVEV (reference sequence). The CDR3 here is CASSPSPRAGDYGYTF.

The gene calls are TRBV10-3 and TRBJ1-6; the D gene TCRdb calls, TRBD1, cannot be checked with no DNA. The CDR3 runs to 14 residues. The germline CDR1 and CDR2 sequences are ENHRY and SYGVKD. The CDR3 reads CAISDGQGYSPLHF.

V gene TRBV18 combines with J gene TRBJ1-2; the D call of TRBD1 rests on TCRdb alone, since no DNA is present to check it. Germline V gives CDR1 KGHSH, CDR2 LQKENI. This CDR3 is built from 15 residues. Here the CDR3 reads CASSSNRDRALGYTF.

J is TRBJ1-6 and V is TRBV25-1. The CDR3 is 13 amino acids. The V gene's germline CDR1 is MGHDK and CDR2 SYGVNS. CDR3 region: CASRQEVNSPLHF.